This record concerns one TCR beta chain sequence. The sample belongs to a study of monozygotic twins with inflammatory bowel disease. Reanalyzing the 5' RACE reads, TCRdb keeps one entry per CDR3 protein, without DNA. In all, the sample yields over 200,000 distinct CDR3 sequences. Sequencing was done on a sample of blood. This clonotype originated in a human donor with ulcerative colitis or Crohn's disease, or a healthy co-twin of an affected twin (not recorded which).

This CDR3 reads CASSETGFSGANVLTF. The chain joins TRBV19 to TRBJ2-6; the TCRdb D gene call, TRBD1, has no DNA to confirm it. Germline V gene lookup returns CDR1 LNHDA and CDR2 SQIVND (reference sequence). The CDR3 loop spans 16 amino acids. The variable domain in full, completed from reference TRBV19 and TRBJ2-6, reads DGGITQSPKYLFRKEGQNVTLSCEQNLNHDAMYWYRQDPGQGLRLIYYSQIVNDFQKGDIAEGYSVSREKKESFPLTVTSAQKNPTAFYLCASSETGFSGANVLTFGAGSRLTVL.